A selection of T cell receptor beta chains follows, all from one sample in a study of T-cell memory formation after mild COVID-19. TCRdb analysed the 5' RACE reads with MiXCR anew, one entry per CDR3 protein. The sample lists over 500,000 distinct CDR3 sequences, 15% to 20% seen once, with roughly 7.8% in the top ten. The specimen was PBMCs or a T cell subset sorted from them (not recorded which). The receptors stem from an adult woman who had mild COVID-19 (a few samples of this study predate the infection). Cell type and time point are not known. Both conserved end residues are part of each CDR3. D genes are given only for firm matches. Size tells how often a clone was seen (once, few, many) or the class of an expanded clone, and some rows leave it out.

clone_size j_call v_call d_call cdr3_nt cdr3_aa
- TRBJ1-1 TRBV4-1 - TGCGCCAGCAGCCAAGATGTAGGGCAGGGGAGTGAAGCTTTCTTT CASSQDVGQGSEAFF
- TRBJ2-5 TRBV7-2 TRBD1 TGTGCCAGCAGCTTAAGGGCAGGGGGCGGTAAGACCCAGTACTTC CASSLRAGGGKTQYF
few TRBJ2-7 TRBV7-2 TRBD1 TGTGCCAGCAGCACAACCGGGACAGGGGCCTACGAGCAGTACTTC CASSTTGTGAYEQYF
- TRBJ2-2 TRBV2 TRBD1 TGTGCCAGCAAACTCGGGGGACAGGGTACGACGACCGGGGAGCTGTTTTTT CASKLGGQGTTTGELFF
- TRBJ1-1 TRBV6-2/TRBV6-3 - TGTGCCAGCACCGAGGGGCTAACCAAGGTGAACACTGAAGCTTTCTTT CASTEGLTKVNTEAFF
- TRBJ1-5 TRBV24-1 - TGTGCCACCAGTGATAAGATTAGCAATCAGCCCCAGCATTTT CATSDKISNQPQHF
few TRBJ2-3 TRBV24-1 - TGTGCCACCAGTGACCCCGGAAATACGCAGTATTTT CATSDPGNTQYF
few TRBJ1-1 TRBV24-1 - TGTGCCACAAAACCGACATCGAACACTGAAGCTTTCTTT CATKPTSNTEAFF
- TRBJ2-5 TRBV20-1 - TGCAGTGCTCGGCTGGGAGCGTCCCAAGAGACCCAGTACTTC CSARLGASQETQYF
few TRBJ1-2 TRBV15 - TGTGCCACCAGCAGAGATAACCCCAACTATGGCTACACCTTC CATSRDNPNYGYTF
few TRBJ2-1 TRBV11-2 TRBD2 TGTGCCAGCAGCTTAGTGTCTAGCGGGAGATCCGGTGAGCAGTTCTTC CASSLVSSGRSGEQFF
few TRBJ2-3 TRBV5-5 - TGTGCCAGCACCCGACAGTGGGCAGATACGCAGTATTTT CASTRQWADTQYF
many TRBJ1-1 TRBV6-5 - TGTGCCAGCAGTCCTGGGGGGCCCACTGAAGCTTTCTTT CASSPGGPTEAFF
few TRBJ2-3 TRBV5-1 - TGCGCCAGCACCTCTGGATGGGCAGGAAGCACAGATACGCAGTATTTT CASTSGWAGSTDTQYF
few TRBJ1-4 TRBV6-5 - TGTGCCAGCAGTTCATCCGGATTAGGTGCAAAACTGTTTTTT CASSSSGLGAKLFF
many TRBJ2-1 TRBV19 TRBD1 TGTGCCAGTAGTAGCAGACAGGGCAATGAGCAGTTCTTC CASSSRQGNEQFF
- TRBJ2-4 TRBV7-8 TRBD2 TGTGCCAGCAGCTTCGGCGGGAGGTTCGACATTCAGTACTTC CASSFGGRFDIQYF
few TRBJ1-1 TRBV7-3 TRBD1 TGTGCCAGCAGCATAACAGGGGGCGCGGGCACTGAAGCTTTCTTT CASSITGGAGTEAFF
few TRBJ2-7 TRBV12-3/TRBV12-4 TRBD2 TGTGCCAGCAGTTTAGGATTCGGACTAGCGGGGAGTACCTACGAGCAGTACTTC CASSLGFGLAGSTYEQYF
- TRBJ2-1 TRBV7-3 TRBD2 TGTGCCAGCAGCTTTGGGACTAGCGGGACTGAGCAGTTCTTC CASSFGTSGTEQFF
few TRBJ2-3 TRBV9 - TGTGCCAGCAGCGTAGACGGAGATACGCAGTATTTT CASSVDGDTQYF
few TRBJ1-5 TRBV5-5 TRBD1 TGTGCCAGCAGTTTCGACAGGGTAAATAATCAGCCCCAGCATTTT CASSFDRVNNQPQHF
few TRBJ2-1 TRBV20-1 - TGCAGTGCTTTATTAGGGGTAGCCTCCTACAATGAGCAGTTCTTC CSALLGVASYNEQFF
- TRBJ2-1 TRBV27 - TGTGCCAGCAGTTCCCAGGGGCCCTACTACAATGAGCAGTTCTTC CASSSQGPYYNEQFF
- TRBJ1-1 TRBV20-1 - TGCAGTGCTAGAGCAACGTGGGGATCGGGGCTTATCACTGAAGCTTTCTTT CSARATWGSGLITEAFF
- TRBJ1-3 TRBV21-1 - TGTGCCAGCAGCAACCACCGGCAAAGTACTGGAAACACCATATATTTT CASSNHRQSTGNTIYF
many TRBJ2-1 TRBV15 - TGTGCCACCAGCAGAGAACGACTGGGGGATGAGCAGTTCTTC CATSRERLGDEQFF
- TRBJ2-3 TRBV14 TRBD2 TGTGCCAGCAGTGGCGTGAGCGGGGGGGCCGTAGATACGCAGTATTTT CASSGVSGGAVDTQYF
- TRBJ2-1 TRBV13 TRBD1 TGTGCCAGCAGCTTAGAGTCGTTGTCGCGGGACAGGGGTTACAATGAGCAGTTCTTC CASSLESLSRDRGYNEQFF
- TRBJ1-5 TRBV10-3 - TGTGCCATCAGTGAGTCTCCTAGCAATCAGCCCCAGCATTTT CAISESPSNQPQHF
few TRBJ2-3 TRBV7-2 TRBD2 TGTGCCAGCAGCTTCAACAGACCTAGCGGGAGGGATACGCAGTATTTT CASSFNRPSGRDTQYF
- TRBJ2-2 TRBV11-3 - TGTGCCAGCAGCTTATTTCGTTACAGGGAAATGGTCACCGGGGAGCTGTTTTTT CASSLFRYREMVTGELFF
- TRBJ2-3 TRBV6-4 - TGTGCCAGCAGTGACCTGGGGTTAAGGCGAGCTAGCACAGATACGCAGTATTTT CASSDLGLRRASTDTQYF
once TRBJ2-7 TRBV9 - TGTGCCAGCAGCGTAGTGCCAGGGGACCTCTCCGAGCAGTACTTC CASSVVPGDLSEQYF
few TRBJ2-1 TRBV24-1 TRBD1 TGTGCCACCAGTGAGGGACAGGGTACTTCCTACAATGAGCAGTTCTTC CATSEGQGTSYNEQFF
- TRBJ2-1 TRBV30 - TGTGCCTGGAGGGCCGCGGGCGGGCCGTACAATGAGCAGTTCTTC CAWRAAGGPYNEQFF
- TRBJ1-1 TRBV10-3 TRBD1 TGTGCCAGCCACCCTAGGCCAGGACAGGGGGACACTGAAGCTTTCTTT CASHPRPGQGDTEAFF
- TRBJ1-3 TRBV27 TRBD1 TGTGCCAGCAGTCAACAGGGGACCGGAAACACCATATATTTT CASSQQGTGNTIYF
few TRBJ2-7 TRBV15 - TGTGCCACCAGCAGTCTTACCAGGAACGAGCAGTACTTC CATSSLTRNEQYF
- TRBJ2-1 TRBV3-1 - TGTGCCAGCAGCCAAGATCTATCGAGGGGAGATGAGCAGTTCTTC CASSQDLSRGDEQFF
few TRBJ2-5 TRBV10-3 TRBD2 TGTGCCATCAGTGAAAGCGGGGGAGAGACCCAGTACTTC CAISESGGETQYF
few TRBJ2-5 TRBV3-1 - TGTGCCAGCAGCCAAGGAATATGGTACCAAGAGACCCAGTACTTC CASSQGIWYQETQYF